Below, one T cell receptor beta chain is given with its context. These data belong to a study of T cell responses to AZD1222 COVID-19 vaccine. Sequencing was performed with immunoSEQ multiplex PCR; in TCRdb, only in-frame clones are kept and a portion is missing. The sample includes some 200,000 clones, around 94% seen only once; the top ten take over 1.5%. Specimen: peripheral blood, collected 28 days after the second dose of the MenACWY control vaccine. The sequence came from an adult who received the MenACWY meningococcal vaccine as a control.

This chain's CDR3 is CASSERGEDTEAFF. The DNA of the CDR3 is TGTGCCAGCAGTGAAAGGGGGGAGGACACTGAAGCTTTCTTT. This chain joins TRBV2 and TRBJ1-1; D might be TRBD1 (6 bases). Trimming left V 2 bases short and J 3 bases short, with 10 bases between. This CDR3 is 14 amino acids long. From germline, CDR1 is SNHLY and CDR2 FYNNEI.